The 27 T cell receptor beta chains given below trace back to one sample, sequenced in a study of regulatory T cells in long-lasting Graves disease. Time point given: newly diagnosed GD, antithyroid drugs for less than 3 months. From PBMCs, RNA was extracted and then used to make the TCR library. Building the TCR beta libraries relied on iRepertoire HTBI primers, and CDR3 regions underwent Arm-PCR. TCRdb independently ran MiXCR on the multiplex PCR reads; one entry per CDR3 protein. Of more than 450,000 distinct CDR3 sequences listed, around 12% are singletons. In addition, the sample was reused for a study of T cells in Graves' hyperthyroidism and ophthalmopathy.

The sample in question was peripheral blood mononuclear cells (PBMCs), obtained at new diagnosis, from a patient treated with antithyroid drugs. These receptors all come from a woman younger than 45 with Graves disease.

This clonotype was counted ten times or more. This chain uses TRBV5-1 with TRBJ1-1; D unclear. V gave up 0 bases and J gave up 5 bases, with 14 bases separating them. CDR1 is SGHRS and CDR2 is YFSETQ in the germline V gene. This CDR3 has 15 residues. As DNA, the CDR3 is TGCGCCAGCAGCTTGGTAATAGGATCGGGAACTGAAGCTTTCTTT. It encodes CASSLVIGSGTEAFF.

This clonotype has more than one count but fewer than ten. This chain's CDR3 is CASSLERGGEQYF. The CDR3 DNA is TGTGCCAGCAGCTTAGAAAGGGGTGGGGAGCAGTACTTC. V is TRBV7-2 and J is TRBJ2-7; TRBD1 might be the D (5 bases). The CDR3 sequence is 13 residues long. Between the trimmed V and J ends, which lost 1 base and 7 bases, there was a span of 11 bases. Germline CDR1 reads SGHTA; CDR2 reads FQGNSA.

This clonotype was recorded at least ten times. The chain uses TRBV2 and TRBJ2-7; 7 bases map to TRBD2. The CDR3 is 15 residues long. V lost 5 bases, J lost 6 bases, and 13 bases stayed unmatched. Germline CDR1 and CDR2: SNHLY and FYNNEI. CDR3: CASSPLPPGLGEQYF. CDR3 in DNA: TGTGCCAGCAGTCCACTTCCCCCCGGACTAGGCGAGCAGTACTTC.

This chain uses TRBV28 with TRBJ1-3; no reliable D call. V was cut by 11 bases and J by 3 bases, with 20 bases left in between. The CDR3 loop spans 15 amino acids. The germline V gene encodes CDR1 MDHEN and CDR2 SYDVKM. In DNA, the CDR3 is TGTGCCGGCATTCCAACCGGTCCGCGTGGAAACACCATATATTTT. Its protein product is CAGIPTGPRGNTIYF.

Worth noting for this clonotype: A far larger clone is just one base off, so this is likely a read error. The chain links TRBV27 to TRBJ2-7; D call uncertain. This CDR3 has 14 amino acids. V shed 4 bases and J shed 7 bases, with 17 bases lying between them. Germline values: CDR1 MNHEY, CDR2 SMNVEV (reference sequence). The CDR3 sequence: CASSSGHSYNEQYF. In DNA, the CDR3 is TGTGCCAGCAGTTCCGGGCATTCCTACAATGAGCAGTACTTC.

This clonotype was seen many times. The genes are TRBV6-1 and TRBJ2-1; D not resolved. CDR1 and CDR2 (germline): MNHNS, SASEGT. This CDR3 contains 14 residues. V was clipped by 4 bases and J by 5 bases, with 12 bases between them. The CDR3 bases are TGTGCCAGCAGTGGGGTCCGCCAAAACAATGAGCAGTTCTTC. Translating gives CASSGVRQNNEQFF.

This chain joins TRBV29-1 and TRBJ1-3; D not resolved. The CDR3 has 12 amino acids. CDR1 and CDR2 from the germline V gene are SQVTM and ANQGSEA. V was trimmed by 4 bases and J by 2 bases, leaving 6 bases between them. CDR3 in DNA: TGCAGCGTTGGGACGGCTGGAAACACCATATATTTT. Encoded protein: CSVGTAGNTIYF.

There are many counts of this clonotype. The chain recombines TRBV28 with TRBJ2-1, with 8 bases fitting TRBD1. The CDR3 has 17 amino acids. Germline V lookup: CDR1 MDHEN, CDR2 SYDVKM. Trimming at V came to 7 bases and at J to 5 bases, leaving 16 bases not matched to a gene. The CDR3 loop is CASTRQGRGRFNNEQFF. The CDR3 DNA is TGTGCCAGCACCCGACAGGGGAGAGGCCGATTTAACAATGAGCAGTTCTTC.

Points on this clonotype: Since no conserved phenylalanine or tryptophan closes the CDR3, a read error is the likely cause. The V gene is TRBV3-1, the J gene TRBJ1-5, with TRBD1 identical over 8 bases. Germline loops: CDR1 LGHDT, CDR2 YNNKEL (reference sequence). Trimming took 4 bases from V and 7 from J; bases not matched to a gene: 3. The CDR3 is 13 amino acids. The CDR3 is CASSPDRDQPQHV. CDR3 nucleotides: TGTGCCAGCAGCCCGGACAGGGACCAGCCCCAGCATGTT.

The rearrangement uses TRBV4-3 and TRBJ2-3, with D maybe TRBD1 (5 bases). This CDR3 has 14 residues. V lost 0 bases to trimming and J lost 4 bases, with 8 bases between them. The germline CDR1 and CDR2 sequences are LGHNA and YSLEER. The CDR3 protein is CASSQDRVSDTQYF. DNA of the CDR3: TGCGCCAGCAGCCAAGACAGGGTATCAGATACGCAGTATTTT.

This clonotype was seen a few times. The chain employs TRBV7-2 and TRBJ1-5; tentatively, D is TRBD1 (6 bases). V was trimmed by 2 bases and J by 5 bases, leaving 10 bases between them. CDR3 length equals 14 residues. The germline gives CDR1 SGHTA, CDR2 FQGNSA. CDR3 loop: CASSLTGKDQPQHF. In nucleotides, the CDR3 is TGTGCCAGCAGCTTAACAGGGAAGGATCAGCCCCAGCATTTT.

This clonotype was observed at least ten times. V is TRBV5-1 and J is TRBJ1-2, with D hard to call. Trimming took 4 bases from V and 4 from J, leaving 17 bases between them. This CDR3 has 15 residues. The germline CDR1 and CDR2 sequences are SGHRS and YFSETQ. The CDR3 sequence: CASSRDPDSGYGYTF. The DNA for the CDR3 is TGCGCCAGCAGCCGAGACCCTGACTCGGGCTATGGCTACACCTTC.

DNA of the CDR3: TGCAGTGCGATTAAGGTCACTTCCCAACCCTACGAGCAGTACTTC. Protein: CSAIKVTSQPYEQYF. This sequence joins TRBV20-1 and TRBJ2-7; no clear D. The CDR3 length is 15 residues. The germline V gene encodes CDR1 DFQATT and CDR2 SNEGSKA (reference sequence). V dropped 6 bases and J dropped 2 bases, with 20 bases sitting between them.

This clonotype has just a few counts. J is TRBJ2-1 and V is TRBV6-5; possibly TRBD1 for D (5 bases). This CDR3 comprises 12 residues. Germline assignment: CDR1 MNHEY and CDR2 SVGAGI. V was clipped by 4 bases and J by 6 bases, with 7 bases between them. CDR3 nucleotides: TGTGCCAGCAGTTCCAGGGTCAATGAGCAGTTCTTC. Protein product: CASSSRVNEQFF.

The J gene is TRBJ2-7, the V gene TRBV5-6, with TRBD1 identical over 7 bases. Germline lookup yields CDR1 SGHDT and CDR2 YYEEEE. The V gene end was trimmed by 3 bases and the J gene end by 0 bases; junction bases not matched to a gene: 12. This CDR3 is built from 17 residues. The CDR3 DNA is TGTGCCAGCAGCTCCACCAACCGGGACAGACTCTCCTACGAGCAGTACTTC. As protein: CASSSTNRDRLSYEQYF. Based on the CDR3 plus reference TRBV5-6 and TRBJ2-7, the full variable domain is DAGVTQSPTHLIKTRGQQVTLRCSPKSGHDTVSWYQQALGQGPQFIFQYYEEEERQRGNFPDRFSGHQFPNYSSELNVNALLLGDSALYLCASSSTNRDRLSYEQYFGPGTRLTVT.

This clonotype was observed at least ten times. This sequence joins TRBV6-1 and TRBJ2-2, with D possibly called TRBD1 or TRBD2 (5 bases each). The CDR3 is made up of 13 amino acids. CDR1 MNHNS and CDR2 SASEGT come from the germline V gene. V shed 8 bases and J shed 4 bases, with 11 bases lying between them. CDR3 nucleotides: TGTGCCAGCGTCTTTGGGGGCACCGGGGAGCTGTTTTTT. Residues: CASVFGGTGELFF.

The sample holds many counts of this clonotype. The rearrangement joins TRBV9 to TRBJ2-1; 12 positions match TRBD2. V dropped 7 bases and J dropped 8; count of bases not matched to a gene: 13. The CDR3 sequence is 16 residues long. Germline V gene data show CDR1 as SGDLS and CDR2 as YYNGEE. Written as DNA, the CDR3 is TGTGCCAGCTCACCCGATCTAGCGGGAGGGTCCCATGAGCAGTTCTTC. This sequence encodes CASSPDLAGGSHEQFF.

Points on this clonotype: Germline is not matched at one junction end, which may reflect a read error. The DNA for the CDR3 is TGTCCCAGCAGCGTCCTAGACCGTCCCCCGCAGTACTTC. Its protein product is CPSSVLDRPPQYF. The chain is built from TRBV9 and TRBJ2-7; D is ambiguous. The CDR3 contains 13 residues. From germline, CDR1 is SGDLS and CDR2 YYNGEE.

The chain carries TRBV5-4 and TRBJ2-1; either TRBD1 or TRBD2 may supply D (6 bases each). Germline V lookup: CDR1 SGHNT, CDR2 YYREEE (reference sequence). The CDR3 loop spans 15 amino acids. Trimming stripped 7 bases from V and 8 bases from J, with 22 bases between. The chain's CDR3 is CASGSDWGAKYEQFF. The CDR3 DNA follows: TGTGCCAGCGGATCTGATTGGGGGGCGAAATATGAGCAGTTCTTC.

This clonotype was recorded many times. This sequence joins TRBV28 and TRBJ2-7, with D tentatively TRBD2 (5 bases). In germline, CDR1 is MDHEN, CDR2 SYDVKM. This CDR3 is built from 11 residues. V lost 8 bases and J lost 6, with 11 bases in between. This CDR3 reads CASGDTSEQYF. The CDR3 coding sequence is TGTGCCAGCGGCGATACTAGCGAGCAGTACTTC.

This clonotype occurred many times. J is TRBJ1-5 and V is TRBV28; D call uncertain. The CDR3 is 15 amino acids. The V and J ends lost 4 bases and 7 bases respectively, with 17 bases between them. CDR1 MDHEN and CDR2 SYDVKM come from the germline V gene. The CDR3: CASSSSDGRGQPQHF. The DNA for the CDR3 is TGTGCCAGCAGTTCCTCGGACGGCCGGGGACAGCCCCAGCATTTT. Variable domain in full (rest from reference TRBV28 and TRBJ1-5): DVKVTQSSRYLVKRTGEKVFLECVQDMDHENMFWYRQDPGLGLRLIYFSYDVKMKEKGDIPEGYSVSREKKERFSLILESASTNQTSMYLCASSSSDGRGQPQHFGDGTRLSIL.

There are a few counts of this clonotype. The chain has TRBV19 and TRBJ2-1; the match to TRBD2 covers 8 bases. In germline, CDR1 is LNHDA, CDR2 SQIVND (reference sequence). The CDR3 runs 17 residues. Losses at the gene ends were 0 bases for V and 3 bases for J; bases not matched to a gene: 7. CDR3 sequence: CASSIDLSAGVYNEQFF. CDR3 DNA sequence: TGTGCCAGTAGTATAGATCTATCAGCGGGAGTCTACAATGAGCAGTTCTTC.

This clonotype showed up many times. The chain joins TRBV7-9 to TRBJ2-7; no reliable D call. V was trimmed by 4 bases and J by 1 base, leaving 14 bases between them. Looked up from germline, CDR1 is SEHNR and CDR2 is FQNEAQ (reference sequence). The CDR3 totals 15 residues. The CDR3 DNA is TGTGCCAGCAGCTCCCGGACGGATGGGTCCTACGAGCAGTACTTC. It translates to CASSSRTDGSYEQYF.

This clonotype showed up many times. V usage is TRBV24-1 and J usage is TRBJ2-2; D possibly corresponds to TRBD1 (6 bases). The V end lost 8 bases, the J end lost 4 bases, and 19 bases lay between the germline ends. CDR3 length: 16 residues. CDR1 is KGHDR, CDR2 SFDVKD, per germline. The CDR3 sequence is CATTVTGRVRTGELFF. For the CDR3, the DNA is TGTGCCACCACGGTTACAGGGCGGGTTCGCACCGGGGAGCTGTTTTTT.

This clonotype has at least ten counts. The J gene is TRBJ1-1, the V gene TRBV9; D remains unclear. Germline CDR1 and CDR2: SGDLS and YYNGEE. This CDR3 has 17 amino acids. V was shortened by 3 bases and J by 1 base, with 19 bases between the two germline ends. In DNA, the CDR3 is TGTGCCAGCAGCGAGGGAGGGTCAGCGGCGGCGAACACTGAAGCTTTCTTT. Amino acids: CASSEGGSAAANTEAFF.

The chain links TRBV6-2 or TRBV6-3 to TRBJ2-2; 15 bases line up with TRBD2. After removal of 5 bases from V and 3 bases from J, the junction contained 7 bases not matched to a gene. Germline values: CDR1 MNHEY, CDR2 SVGEGT. This CDR3 comprises 18 residues. Written as DNA, the CDR3 is TGTGCCAGCAGTCGGAGTGGACTAGCGGGAGGGTACACCGGGGAGCTGTTTTTT. Translated, it gives CASSRSGLAGGYTGELFF.

This clonotype was detected a few times. The genes are TRBV2 and TRBJ2-7, with D unclear. The closer fit of TRBJ2-3 to the DNA end suggests the J call may be wrong. The CDR3 spans 14 residues. Germline-derived CDR1 and CDR2 are SNHLY and FYNNEI. The CDR3 here is CASSVRSHYDTQYF. The CDR3 region has the DNA TGTGCCAGCAGTGTCCGGTCCCACTATGATACGCAGTATTTT.